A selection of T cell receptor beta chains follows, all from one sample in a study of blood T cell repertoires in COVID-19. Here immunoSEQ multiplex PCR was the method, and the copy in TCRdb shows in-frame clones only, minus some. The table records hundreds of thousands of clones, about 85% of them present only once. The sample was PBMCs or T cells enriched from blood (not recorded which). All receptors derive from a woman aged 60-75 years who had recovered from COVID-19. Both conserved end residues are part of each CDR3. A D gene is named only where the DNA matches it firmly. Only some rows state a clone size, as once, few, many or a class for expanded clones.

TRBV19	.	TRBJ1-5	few	TGTGCCAGTAGTCCACGCGGGATGGATTTTAGCAATCAGCCCCAGCATTTT	CASSPRGMDFSNQPQHF
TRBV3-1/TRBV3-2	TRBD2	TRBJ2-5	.	TGTGCCAGCAGCCCCCTAGCGGGGGGGCAAGAGACCCAGTACTTC	CASSPLAGGQETQYF
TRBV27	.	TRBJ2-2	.	TGTGCCAGCAGTGTTCTCCCTTCGAACACCGGGGAGCTGTTTTTT	CASSVLPSNTGELFF
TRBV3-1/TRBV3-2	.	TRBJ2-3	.	TGTGCCAGCAGCCAAGATCCTCCTAACACAGATACGCAGTATTTT	CASSQDPPNTDTQYF
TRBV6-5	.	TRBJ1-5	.	TGTGCCAGCGGGGGGGGTCAGCCCCAGCATTTT	CASGGGQPQHF
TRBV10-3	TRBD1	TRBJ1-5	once	TGTGCCATCAAGGGACAGGACAATCAGCCCCAGCATTTT	CAIKGQDNQPQHF
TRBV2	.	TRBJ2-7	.	TGTGCCAGCAGTGAAGCGCTTCGACAGCCTCCCTACGAGCAGTACTTC	CASSEALRQPPYEQYF
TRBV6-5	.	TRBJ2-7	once	TGTGCCAGCTTTTCCCAAACGATGTCGGAGTACTTC	CASFSQTMSEYF
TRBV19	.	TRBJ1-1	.	TGTGCCAGTAGCACCCGGAGGGTACACACTGAAGCTTTCTTT	CASSTRRVHTEAFF
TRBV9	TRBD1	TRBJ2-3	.	TGTGCCAGCAGCGTAGAAACAGGGGTTGGATTCACAGATACGCAGTATTTT	CASSVETGVGFTDTQYF
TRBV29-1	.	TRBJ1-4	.	TGCAGCGTTGAGAGGAGGGGCTCTAATGAAAAACTGTTTTTT	CSVERRGSNEKLFF
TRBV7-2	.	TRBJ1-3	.	TGTGCCAGCAGCTTAGACACAGCTGGAGGAAACACCATATATTTT	CASSLDTAGGNTIYF
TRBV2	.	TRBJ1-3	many	TGTGCCAGCAGTGAAACGGGGTCTGGAAACACCATATATTTT	CASSETGSGNTIYF
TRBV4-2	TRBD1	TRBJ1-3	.	TGTGCCAGCAGCCAAGGGCCGACAGGGGGTACGGGAAACACCATATATTTT	CASSQGPTGGTGNTIYF
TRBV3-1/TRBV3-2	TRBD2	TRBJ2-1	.	TGTGCCAGCAGCTCCCTACCGGGACTAGCGGGGGGTAGCTCCTACAATGAGCAGTTCTTC	CASSSLPGLAGGSSYNEQFF
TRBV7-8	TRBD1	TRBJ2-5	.	TGTGCCAGCAGCTTAGGACTGACAGGGGATGGTTGGGAGACCCAGTACTTC	CASSLGLTGDGWETQYF
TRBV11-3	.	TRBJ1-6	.	TGTGCCAGCAGCCGGATGGCAGGCTCCAATTCACCCCTCCACTTT	CASSRMAGSNSPLHF
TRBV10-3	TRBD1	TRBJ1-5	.	TGTGCCATCAGTGATGGACAGGGACGCAATCAGCCCCAGCATTTT	CAISDGQGRNQPQHF
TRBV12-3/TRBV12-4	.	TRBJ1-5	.	TGTGCCAGCAGTTTCGGTGATCAGCCCCAGCATTTT	CASSFGDQPQHF
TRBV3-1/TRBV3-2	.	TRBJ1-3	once	TGTGCCAGCAGCCAAGGGAGGACTGGAAACACCATATATTTT	CASSQGRTGNTIYF
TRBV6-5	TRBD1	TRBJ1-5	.	TGTGCCAGCAGTCACCAGACAGGGGATGGGCAGCCCCAGCATTTT	CASSHQTGDGQPQHF
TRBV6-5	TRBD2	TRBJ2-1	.	TGTGCCAGCAATAGCGGGACCTCCTACAATGAGCAGTTCTTC	CASNSGTSYNEQFF
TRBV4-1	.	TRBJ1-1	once	TGCGCCAGCAGCCGTTTCGTTGCACAATCGAACACTGAAGCTTTCTTT	CASSRFVAQSNTEAFF
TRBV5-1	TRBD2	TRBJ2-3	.	TGCGCCAGCAGCTTTAATGCGGGGGTTCCCACAGATACGCAGTATTTT	CASSFNAGVPTDTQYF
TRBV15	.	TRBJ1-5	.	TGTGCCACCAGCAGAGCACATATTAGCAATCAGCCCCAGCATTTT	CATSRAHISNQPQHF
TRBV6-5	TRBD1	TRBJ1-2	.	TGTGCCAGCAGCGCCGTGCCGGGGACAGGGAACGGCTACACCTTC	CASSAVPGTGNGYTF
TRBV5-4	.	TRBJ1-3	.	TGTGCCAGCAGCCTTGACAGGCTGAGCTCTGGAAACACCATATATTTT	CASSLDRLSSGNTIYF
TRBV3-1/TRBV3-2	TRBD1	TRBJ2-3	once	TGTGCCAGCAGCCAAGACGGGACAGGGGGTGTTGGACGCGCAGATACGCAGTATTTT	CASSQDGTGGVGRADTQYF
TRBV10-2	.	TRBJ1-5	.	TGCGCCAGCAGTGAGGTTTATAATCAGCCCCAGCATTTT	CASSEVYNQPQHF
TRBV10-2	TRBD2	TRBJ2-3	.	TGCGCCAGCAGCATGACTAGCGTGCGCACAGATACGCAGTATTTT	CASSMTSVRTDTQYF